These T cell receptor beta chains were read from a single sample in a study of metastatic and nonmetastatic thyroid tumors. TCRdb re-analyzed the PCR reads through MiXCR. The sample carries roughly 34,000 clones, approximately 16% recorded once. Sequenced input: blood. Receptors originate from a male donor with papillary thyroid cancer or a benign thyroid nodule (not recorded which). Some clones in this sample may be carry-over from other donors' samples. CDR3s include the opening cysteine and the closing phenylalanine or tryptophan. D genes are given only for firm matches. Only some rows state a clone size, as once, few, many or a class for expanded clones.

v_gene	d_gene	abundance	j_gene	CDR3aa	CDR3nt
TRBV2	TRBD2	-	TRBJ2-1	CASSSTSGSPYNEQFF	TGTGCCAGCAGTTCGACTAGCGGGTCCCCCTACAATGAGCAGTTCTTC
TRBV7-9	TRBD1	many	TRBJ2-1	CASRQGAYNEQFF	TGTGCCAGCAGACAGGGGGCCTACAATGAGCAGTTCTTC
TRBV14	-	many	TRBJ1-2	CASSQGPGGSYGYTF	TGTGCCAGCAGCCAAGGTCCCGGTGGGAGCTATGGCTACACCTTC
TRBV9	-	many	TRBJ1-1	CASSKGRGTLNTEAFF	TGTGCCAGCAGCAAGGGCCGGGGAACTCTGAACACTGAAGCTTTCTTT
TRBV2	-	many	TRBJ2-3	CASGPDTQYF	TGTGCCAGCGGCCCTGATACGCAGTATTTT
TRBV10-1	-	many	TRBJ1-5	CASSAAGQPQHF	TGCGCCAGCAGTGCCGCGGGTCAGCCCCAGCATTTT
TRBV7-2	TRBD2	many	TRBJ2-1	CASSLGGGASSYNEQFF	TGTGCCAGCAGCTTAGGGGGAGGGGCCAGCTCCTACAATGAGCAGTTCTTC
TRBV27	-	-	TRBJ1-6	CASSFSVDGSPLHF	TGTGCCAGCAGTTTTTCGGTGGACGGCTCGCCCCTCCACTTT
TRBV4-1	TRBD1	-	TRBJ1-6	CASSQDWGTVPNSPLHF	TGCGCCAGCAGCCAAGATTGGGGGACAGTACCCAATTCACCCCTCCACTTT
TRBV6-2/TRBV6-3	-	many	TRBJ2-1	CASAAWNYNEQFF	TGTGCCAGCGCCGCTTGGAACTACAATGAGCAGTTCTTC
TRBV5-1	TRBD2	many	TRBJ2-1	CASSPRTAGEINEQFF	TGCGCCAGCAGCCCCCGAACCGCGGGAGAGATCAATGAGCAGTTCTTC
TRBV20-1	TRBD2	-	TRBJ2-2	CSARDVGLAGYTGELFF	TGCAGTGCTAGAGATGTAGGGCTAGCGGGCTACACCGGGGAGCTGTTTTTT
TRBV6-5	TRBD1	many	TRBJ1-6	CASRRRQGAGLGSYNSPLHF	TGTGCCAGCAGAAGGAGGCAGGGGGCTGGCTTGGGCTCCTATAATTCACCCCTCCACTTT
TRBV10-3	-	many	TRBJ1-3	CAISGGAMSGNTIYF	TGTGCCATCAGTGGGGGGGCAATGTCTGGAAACACCATATATTTT
TRBV18	-	many	TRBJ2-7	CASSPRDSYEQYF	TGTGCCAGCTCACCCAGGGACTCCTACGAGCAGTACTTC
TRBV14	TRBD2	many	TRBJ2-7	CASRTSGSSYEQYF	TGTGCCAGCAGAACTAGCGGTTCCTCCTACGAGCAGTACTTC
TRBV29-1	TRBD1	few	TRBJ2-7	CIVTGQVTYEQYF	TGCATCGTTACGGGACAGGTCACCTACGAGCAGTACTTC
TRBV30	TRBD1	many	TRBJ2-6	CAWSQGQGSGGANVLTF	TGTGCCTGGAGTCAAGGACAGGGGTCGGGGGGGGCCAACGTCCTGACTTTC
TRBV15	TRBD2	many	TRBJ2-1	CATSVQREPYNEQFF	TGTGCCACCAGTGTCCAGCGGGAGCCGTACAATGAGCAGTTCTTC
TRBV11-2	TRBD2	many	TRBJ2-1	CASSPPGSGNGEQFF	TGTGCCAGCAGCCCCCCGGGTAGCGGGAACGGTGAGCAGTTCTTC
TRBV12-3/TRBV12-4	-	-	TRBJ2-4	CASSFEGGPWGRNIQYF	TGTGCCAGCAGTTTCGAGGGGGGGCCATGGGGTAGGAACATTCAGTACTTC
TRBV7-7	TRBD1	many	TRBJ2-7	CASSLGQGAYEQYF	TGTGCTAGCAGCTTAGGACAGGGAGCCTACGAGCAGTACTTC
TRBV18	-	many	TRBJ2-7	CASSPAVWAYEQYF	TGTGCCAGCTCACCCGCGGTTTGGGCCTACGAGCAGTACTTC
TRBV10-3	TRBD1	few	TRBJ2-3	CAISEVQGESDTQYF	TGTGCCATCAGTGAGGTACAGGGGGAATCAGATACGCAGTATTTT
TRBV28	-	many	TRBJ1-5	CASQGPGEGLQPQHF	TGTGCCAGCCAGGGGCCGGGGGAGGGCCTTCAGCCCCAGCATTTT
TRBV3-2	-	many	TRBJ2-3	CASARTSGDVGTDTQYF	TGTGCCAGCGCCCGGACTAGCGGGGACGTGGGCACAGATACGCAGTATTTT
TRBV9	-	-	TRBJ1-2	CASSPRAAKYGYTF	TGTGCCAGCAGCCCCCGGGCAGCTAAATATGGCTACACCTTC
TRBV12-3/TRBV12-4	TRBD1	-	TRBJ2-1	CASSLMGQGNNEQFF	TGTGCCAGCAGTTTAATGGGACAGGGGAACAATGAGCAGTTCTTC
TRBV7-3	-	many	TRBJ2-7	CARHSWMEGPSSHYEQYF	TGTGCCAGGCATTCGTGGATGGAGGGGCCCTCCTCTCACTACGAGCAGTACTTC
TRBV24-1	-	few	TRBJ2-3	CATSFGVPTDTQYF	TGTGCCACCAGTTTCGGGGTCCCCACGGATACGCAGTATTTT
TRBV3-1	-	many	TRBJ1-1	CASSQTNTEAFF	TGTGCCAGCAGCCAAACGAACACTGAAGCTTTCTTT
TRBV12-3/TRBV12-4	-	-	TRBJ2-7	CASSRHTGSYEQYF	TGTGCCAGCAGCCGACATACGGGTTCCTACGAGCAGTACTTC
TRBV28	-	many	TRBJ1-1	CASSPATYTEAFF	TGTGCCAGCAGCCCTGCAACTTACACTGAAGCTTTCTTT
TRBV28	TRBD1	few	TRBJ1-2	CASSLYRGLNYGYTF	TGTGCCAGCAGTTTATACAGGGGTCTGAACTATGGCTACACCTTC
TRBV5-1	-	many	TRBJ2-1	CASSLLLANEQFF	TGCGCCAGCAGCTTATTACTAGCCAATGAGCAGTTCTTC